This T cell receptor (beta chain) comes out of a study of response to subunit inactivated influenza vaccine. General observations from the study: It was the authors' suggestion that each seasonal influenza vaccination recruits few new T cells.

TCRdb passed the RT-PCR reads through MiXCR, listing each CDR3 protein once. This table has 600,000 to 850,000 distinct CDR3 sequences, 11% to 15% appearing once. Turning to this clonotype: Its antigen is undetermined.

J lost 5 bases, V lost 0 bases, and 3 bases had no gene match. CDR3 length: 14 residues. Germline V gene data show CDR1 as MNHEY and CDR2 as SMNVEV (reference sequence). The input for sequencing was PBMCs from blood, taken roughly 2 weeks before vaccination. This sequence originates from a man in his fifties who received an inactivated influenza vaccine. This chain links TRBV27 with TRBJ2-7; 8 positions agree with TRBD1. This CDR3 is CASSLSDRENEQYF. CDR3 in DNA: TGTGCCAGCAGTTTATCGGACAGGGAGAACGAGCAGTACTTC.